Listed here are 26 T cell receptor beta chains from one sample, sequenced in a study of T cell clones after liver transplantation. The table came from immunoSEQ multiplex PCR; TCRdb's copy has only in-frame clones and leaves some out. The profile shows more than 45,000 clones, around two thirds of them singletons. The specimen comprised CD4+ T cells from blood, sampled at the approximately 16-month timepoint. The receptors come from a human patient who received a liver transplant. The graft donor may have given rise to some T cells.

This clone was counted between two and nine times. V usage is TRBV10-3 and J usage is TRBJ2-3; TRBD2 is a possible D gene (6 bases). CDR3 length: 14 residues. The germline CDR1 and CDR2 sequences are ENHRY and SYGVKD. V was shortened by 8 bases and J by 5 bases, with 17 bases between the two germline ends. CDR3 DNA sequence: TGTGCCATCCTTCGGGGGTGGCAGGGAGATACGCAGTATTTT. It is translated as CAILRGWQGDTQYF.

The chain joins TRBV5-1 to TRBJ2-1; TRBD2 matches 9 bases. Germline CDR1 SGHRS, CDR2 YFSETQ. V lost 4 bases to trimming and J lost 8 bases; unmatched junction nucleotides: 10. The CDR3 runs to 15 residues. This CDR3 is CASSPFGTSFDEQFF. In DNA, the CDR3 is TGCGCCAGCAGCCCCTTCGGGACTAGCTTCGATGAGCAGTTCTTC.

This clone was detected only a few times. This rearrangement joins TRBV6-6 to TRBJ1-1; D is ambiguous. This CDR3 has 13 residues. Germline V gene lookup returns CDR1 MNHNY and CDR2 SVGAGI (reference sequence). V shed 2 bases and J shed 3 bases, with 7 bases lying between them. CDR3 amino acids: CASSYNRDTEAFF. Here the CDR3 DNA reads TGTGCCAGCAGTTACAATCGGGACACTGAAGCTTTCTTT.

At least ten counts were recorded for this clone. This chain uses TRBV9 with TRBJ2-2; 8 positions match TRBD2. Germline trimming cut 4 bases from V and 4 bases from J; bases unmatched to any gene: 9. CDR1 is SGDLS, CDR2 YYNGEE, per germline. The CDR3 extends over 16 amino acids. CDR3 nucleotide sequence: TGTGCCAGCAGCCTCACCGGACTAGCCGTCACCGGGGAGCTGTTTTTT. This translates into CASSLTGLAVTGELFF.

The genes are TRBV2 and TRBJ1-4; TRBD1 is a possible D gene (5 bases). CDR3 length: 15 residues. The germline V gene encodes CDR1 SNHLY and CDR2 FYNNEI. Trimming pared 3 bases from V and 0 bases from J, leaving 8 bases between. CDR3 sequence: CASSEGDATNEKLFF. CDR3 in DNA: TGTGCCAGCAGTGAGGGGGACGCAACTAATGAAAAACTGTTTTTT. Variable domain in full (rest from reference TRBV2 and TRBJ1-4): EPEVTQTPSHQVTQMGQEVILRCVPISNHLYFYWYRQILGQKVEFLVSFYNNEISEKSEIFDDQFSVERPDGSNFTLKIRSTKLEDSAMYFCASSEGDATNEKLFFGSGTQLSVL.

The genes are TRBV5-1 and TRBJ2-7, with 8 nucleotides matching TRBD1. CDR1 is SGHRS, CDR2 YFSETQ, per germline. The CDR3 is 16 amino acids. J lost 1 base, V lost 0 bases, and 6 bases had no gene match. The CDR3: CASSLGGTGRSYEQYF. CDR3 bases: TGCGCCAGCAGCTTGGGGGGGACAGGAAGGTCCTACGAGCAGTACTTC.

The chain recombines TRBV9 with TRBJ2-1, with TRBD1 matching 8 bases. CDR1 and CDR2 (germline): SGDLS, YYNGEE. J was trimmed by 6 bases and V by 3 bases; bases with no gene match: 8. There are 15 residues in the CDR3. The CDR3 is CASSAAGQVTNEQFF. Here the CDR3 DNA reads TGTGCCAGCAGCGCCGCGGGACAGGTTACCAATGAGCAGTTCTTC. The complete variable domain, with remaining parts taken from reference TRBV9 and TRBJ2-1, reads DSGVTQTPKHLITATGQRVTLRCSPRSGDLSVYWYQQSLDQGLQFLIQYYNGEERAKGNILERFSAQQFPDLHSELNLSSLELGDSALYFCASSAAGQVTNEQFFGPGTRLTVL.

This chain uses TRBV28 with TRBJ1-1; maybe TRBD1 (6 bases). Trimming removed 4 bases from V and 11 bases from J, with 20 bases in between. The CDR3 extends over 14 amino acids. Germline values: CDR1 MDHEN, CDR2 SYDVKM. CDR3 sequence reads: CASSSSTGGLDAFF. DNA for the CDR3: TGTGCCAGCAGTTCCTCGACAGGAGGACTGGATGCTTTCTTT.

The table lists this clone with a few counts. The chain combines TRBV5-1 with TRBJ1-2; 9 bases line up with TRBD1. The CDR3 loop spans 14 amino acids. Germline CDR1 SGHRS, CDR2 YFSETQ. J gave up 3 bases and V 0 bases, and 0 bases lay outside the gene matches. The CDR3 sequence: CASSLGTGDYGYTF. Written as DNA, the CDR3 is TGCGCCAGCAGCTTGGGGACAGGGGACTATGGCTACACCTTC.

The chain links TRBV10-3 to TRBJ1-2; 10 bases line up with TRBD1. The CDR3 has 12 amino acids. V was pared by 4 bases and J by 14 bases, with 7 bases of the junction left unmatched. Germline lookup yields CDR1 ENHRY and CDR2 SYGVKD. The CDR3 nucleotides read TGTGCCATCAGTGGGGACAGGGGCCAGTGGACCTTC. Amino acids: CAISGDRGQWTF.

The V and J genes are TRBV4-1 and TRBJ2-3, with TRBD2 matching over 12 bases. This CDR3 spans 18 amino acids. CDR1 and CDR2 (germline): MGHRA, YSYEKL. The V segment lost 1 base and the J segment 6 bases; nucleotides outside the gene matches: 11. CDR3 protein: CASSQGSRLAGARDTQYF. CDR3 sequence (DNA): TGCGCCAGCAGCCAAGGGTCTCGACTAGCGGGGGCCCGGGATACGCAGTATTTT.

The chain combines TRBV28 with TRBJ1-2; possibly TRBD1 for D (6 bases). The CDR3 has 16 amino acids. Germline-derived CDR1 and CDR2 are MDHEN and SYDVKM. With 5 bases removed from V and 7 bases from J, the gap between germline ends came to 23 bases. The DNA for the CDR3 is TGTGCCAGCAGTCCGTTCGTGGGCAGGGGAGATGGTGGCTACACCTTC. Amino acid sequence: CASSPFVGRGDGGYTF.

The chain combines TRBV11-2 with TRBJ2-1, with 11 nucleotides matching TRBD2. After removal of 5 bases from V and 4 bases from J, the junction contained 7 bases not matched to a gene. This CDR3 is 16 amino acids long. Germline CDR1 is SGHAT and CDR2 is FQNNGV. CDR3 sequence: CASSPLAGGTYNEQFF. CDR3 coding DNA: TGTGCCAGCAGCCCATTAGCGGGAGGGACATACAATGAGCAGTTCTTC.

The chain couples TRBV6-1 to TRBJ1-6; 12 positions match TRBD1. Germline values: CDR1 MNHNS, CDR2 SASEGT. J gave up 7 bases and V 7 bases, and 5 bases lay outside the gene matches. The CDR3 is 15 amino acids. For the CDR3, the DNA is TGTGCCAGCATGGGGACAGGGGGCCTCAATTCACCCCTCCACTTT. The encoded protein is CASMGTGGLNSPLHF.

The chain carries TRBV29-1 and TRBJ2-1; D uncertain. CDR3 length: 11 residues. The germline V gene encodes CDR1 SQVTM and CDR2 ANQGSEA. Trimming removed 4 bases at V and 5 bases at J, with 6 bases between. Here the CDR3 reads CSVGRNNEQFF. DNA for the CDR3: TGCAGCGTTGGGAGAAACAATGAGCAGTTCTTC.

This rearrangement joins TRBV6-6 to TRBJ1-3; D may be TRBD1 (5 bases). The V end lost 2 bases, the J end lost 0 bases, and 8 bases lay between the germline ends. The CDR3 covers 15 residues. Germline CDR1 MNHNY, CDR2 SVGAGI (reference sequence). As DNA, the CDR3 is TGTGCCAGCAGTTACGGGGGGAACTCTGGAAACACCATATATTTT. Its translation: CASSYGGNSGNTIYF.

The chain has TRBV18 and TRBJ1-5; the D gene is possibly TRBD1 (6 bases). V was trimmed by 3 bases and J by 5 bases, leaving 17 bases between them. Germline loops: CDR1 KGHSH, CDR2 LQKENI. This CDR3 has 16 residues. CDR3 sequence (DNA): TGTGCCAGCTCACCGGCCGTTGGGGGGCTAGATCAGCCCCAGCATTTT. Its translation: CASSPAVGGLDQPQHF. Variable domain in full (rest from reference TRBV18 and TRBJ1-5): NAGVMQNPRHLVRRRGQEARLRCSPMKGHSHVYWYRQLPEEGLKFMVYLQKENIIDESGMPKERFSAEFPKEGPSILRIQQVVRGDSAAYFCASSPAVGGLDQPQHFGDGTRLSIL.

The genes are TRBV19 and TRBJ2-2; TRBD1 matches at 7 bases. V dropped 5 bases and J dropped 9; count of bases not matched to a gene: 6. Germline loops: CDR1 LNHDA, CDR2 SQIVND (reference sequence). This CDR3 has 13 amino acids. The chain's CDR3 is CASSVTGDRELFF. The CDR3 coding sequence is TGTGCCAGTAGTGTTACAGGGGACCGGGAGCTGTTTTTT.

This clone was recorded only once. CDR3 sequence (DNA): TGTGCCAGCAGTTTAGCGGGGGGGCAAGAGACCCAGTACTTC. Translated: CASSLAGGQETQYF. The J gene is TRBJ2-5, the V gene TRBV28; TRBD2 matches at 9 bases. J gave up 2 bases and V 2 bases, and 0 bases lay outside the gene matches. CDR3 length: 14 amino acids. Germline CDR1 MDHEN, CDR2 SYDVKM.

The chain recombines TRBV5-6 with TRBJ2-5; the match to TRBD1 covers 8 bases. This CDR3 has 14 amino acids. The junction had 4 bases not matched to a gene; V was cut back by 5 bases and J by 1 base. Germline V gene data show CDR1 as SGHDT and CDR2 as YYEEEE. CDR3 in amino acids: CASRLDRGQETQYF. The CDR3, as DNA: TGTGCCAGCAGACTCGACAGGGGCCAAGAGACCCAGTACTTC.

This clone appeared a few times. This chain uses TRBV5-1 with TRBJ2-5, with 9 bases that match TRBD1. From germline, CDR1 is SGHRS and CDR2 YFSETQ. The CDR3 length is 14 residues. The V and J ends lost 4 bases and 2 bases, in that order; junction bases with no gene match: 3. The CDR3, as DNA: TGCGCCAGCAGCGGAGGGACAGGGCAAGAGACCCAGTACTTC. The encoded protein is CASSGGTGQETQYF.

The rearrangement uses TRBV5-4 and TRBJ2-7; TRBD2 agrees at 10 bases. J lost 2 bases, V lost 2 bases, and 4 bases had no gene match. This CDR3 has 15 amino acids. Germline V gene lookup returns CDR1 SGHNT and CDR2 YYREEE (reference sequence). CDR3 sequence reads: CASSLELAGTYEQYV. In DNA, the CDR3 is TGTGCCAGCAGCTTAGAACTAGCGGGAACCTACGAGCAGTACGTC.

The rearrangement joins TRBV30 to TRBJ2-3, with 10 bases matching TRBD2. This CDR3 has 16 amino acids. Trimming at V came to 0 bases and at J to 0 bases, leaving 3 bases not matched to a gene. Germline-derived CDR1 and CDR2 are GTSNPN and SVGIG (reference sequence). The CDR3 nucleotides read TGTGCCTGGAGTGTATTTAGCGGGGGGAGCACAGATACGCAGTATTTT. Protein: CAWSVFSGGSTDTQYF.

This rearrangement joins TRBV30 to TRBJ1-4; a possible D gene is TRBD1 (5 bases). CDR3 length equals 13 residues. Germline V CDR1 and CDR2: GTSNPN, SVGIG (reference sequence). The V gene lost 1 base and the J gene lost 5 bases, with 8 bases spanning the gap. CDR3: CAWSGAGNEKLFF. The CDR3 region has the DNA TGTGCCTGGAGTGGGGCAGGGAATGAAAAACTGTTTTTT. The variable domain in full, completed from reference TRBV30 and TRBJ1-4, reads SQTIHQWPATLVQPVGSPLSLECTVEGTSNPNLYWYRQAAGRGLQLLFYSVGIGQISSEVPQNLSASRPQDRQFILSSKKLLLSDSGFYLCAWSGAGNEKLFFGSGTQLSVL.

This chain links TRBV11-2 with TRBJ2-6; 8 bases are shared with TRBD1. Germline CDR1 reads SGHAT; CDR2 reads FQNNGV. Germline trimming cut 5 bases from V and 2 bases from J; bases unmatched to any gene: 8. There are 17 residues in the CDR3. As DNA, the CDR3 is TGTGCCAGCAGCCCTGGACAGGGTATGGCTGGGGCCAACGTCCTGACTTTC. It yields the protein CASSPGQGMAGANVLTF.

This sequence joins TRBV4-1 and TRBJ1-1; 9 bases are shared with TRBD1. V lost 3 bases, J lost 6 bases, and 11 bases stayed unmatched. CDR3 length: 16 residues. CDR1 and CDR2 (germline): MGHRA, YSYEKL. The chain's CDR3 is CASSHEQGARGAEAFF. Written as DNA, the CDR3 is TGCGCCAGCAGCCATGAACAGGGGGCTCGCGGGGCTGAAGCTTTCTTT.